This TCR beta chain was recorded in a study of blood T cell repertoires in COVID-19. The overall study: Donors in the United States, Italy and Spain gave samples during acute or convalescent COVID-19. T cells, B-cell-depleted T cells, or PBMCs provided the cDNA or gDNA that served as material.

TCRdb's table, derived via immunoSEQ multiplex PCR, lists solely in-frame clones and lacks some. The profile shows fewer than 65,000 clones, under 90% of them singletons. The specimen was peripheral blood. The sequence came from a human donor in a cohort sampled during active COVID-19.

In DNA, the CDR3 is TGCGCCAGCAGCCAAGACGCAGCGAGGGATACTGAAGCTTTCTTT. It yields the protein CASSQDAARDTEAFF. The chain joins TRBV4-1 to TRBJ1-1; D gene uncertain. Trimming cost V 0 bases and J 5 bases, with 13 bases left between them. The length of the CDR3 is 15 residues. Germline-derived CDR1 and CDR2 are MGHRA and YSYEKL.